This T cell receptor beta chain was documented in a study of spatial heterogeneity in lung cancer. The germline gives CDR1 SNHLY, CDR2 FYNNEI. The V and J ends lost 4 bases and 2 bases respectively, with 6 bases between them. The CDR3 has 12 residues. MiXCR was run by TCRdb on the 5' RACE reads, yielding one entry per CDR3 protein. The sample has approximately 220 distinct CDR3 sequences, 20% to 25% seen once; the top ten hold over 35%. As to time point: sample taken at primary tumor resection. Sequencing of whole RNA from tumor, nontumor lung or frozen PBMC involved no sorting. This clonotype is a singleton in its sample. The library was prepared for alpha chains; this beta chain is a stray read, so its frequency means little.

The clonotype was recovered from a male donor with early-stage non-small cell lung cancer. Sequenced material: PBMCs, taken at surgery. This chain uses TRBV2 with TRBJ2-7, with D possibly matching TRBD1 (6 bases). CDR3: CASSGTAYEQYF. Written as DNA, the CDR3 is TGTGCCAGCAGTGGGACAGCCTACGAGCAGTACTTC.